The T cell receptor (beta chain) described here comes from a study of blood T cells in healthy people across ages. The table lists this clonotype with a count of one. Germline CDR1 and CDR2: KGHDR and SFDVKD. This CDR3 has 13 residues. For the second PCR, which ran for about 6 to 12 cycles, a sample-barcoded 5' primer and a J-beta primer mix were used. MiXCR, run by TCRdb on the 5' RACE reads, gives a single entry per CDR3 protein. The sample lists around 600,000 distinct CDR3 sequences; less than 60% were seen once. This chain connects TRBV24-1 to TRBJ2-1; maybe TRBD2 (6 bases). The DNA matches TRBJ2-7 better at its end, which makes the J call doubtful. Sequencing used blood. The TCR originated in a man aged 80 or over in good health. CDR3 sequence reads: CATWGGTYNEQYF. CDR3 sequence (DNA): TGTGCCACGTGGGGCGGGACCTACAATGAGCAGTACTTC.